One and the same sample provided the 26 T cell receptor beta chains below, sequenced in a study of cytomegalovirus exposure and HLA in healthy donors. Both 60 Vbeta primers and 13 Jbeta primers went into the PCR. Sequencing used immunoSEQ multiplex PCR; TCRdb keeps in-frame clones, though not all of them. The sample has about 130,000 clones. Specimen: PBMCs. The receptors here all came from a man aged 40-49 years in good health and CMV-seronegative.

The V and J genes are TRBV10-1 and TRBJ2-7; D ambiguous. Germline CDR1 WNHNN, CDR2 SYGVQD (reference sequence). CDR3 size: 13 residues. V was shortened by 0 bases and J by 5 bases, with 8 bases between the two germline ends. CDR3 sequence (DNA): TGCGCCAGCAGTGAGTCGCTATCGGACGAGCAGTACTTC. Translated: CASSESLSDEQYF.

The rearrangement links TRBV28 to TRBJ2-7, with a possible D match to TRBD2 (5 bases). Trimming took 5 bases from V and 1 from J, leaving 21 bases between them. The CDR3 covers 17 residues. CDR1 MDHEN and CDR2 SYDVKM come from the germline V gene. This CDR3 reads CASSPSSPFVSSYEQYF. CDR3 bases: TGTGCCAGCAGTCCCTCTAGCCCCTTTGTGAGTTCCTACGAGCAGTACTTC.

The chain uses TRBV4-1 and TRBJ2-2, with 12 positions matching TRBD2. Germline CDR1 MGHRA, CDR2 YSYEKL. The CDR3 totals 17 residues. J gave up 6 bases and V 1 base, and 6 bases lay outside the gene matches. CDR3 nucleotides: TGCGCCAGCAGCCAAGGACTAGCGGGAGTCGGCCCCGGGGAGCTGTTTTTT. Its translation: CASSQGLAGVGPGELFF.

The chain employs TRBV6-1 and TRBJ1-2; no firm D call. V lost 1 base and J 8 bases, leaving 8 bases between the germline ends. The germline gives CDR1 MNHNS, CDR2 SASEGT. The length of the CDR3 is 12 residues. In DNA, the CDR3 is TGTGCCAGCAGTGAAGGGTTCGGGGGCTACACCTTC. Protein sequence: CASSEGFGGYTF.

The chain uses TRBV7-6 and TRBJ2-3; 12 positions agree with TRBD2. Losses at the gene ends were 0 bases for V and 0 bases for J; bases not matched to a gene: 7. Germline CDR1 and CDR2: SGHVS and FNYEAQ. The CDR3 length is 19 residues. This CDR3 reads CASSLAPSGTSGSTDTQYF. The CDR3 nucleotides are TGTGCCAGCAGCTTAGCGCCCTCCGGGACTAGCGGGAGCACAGATACGCAGTATTTT. Variable domain in full (rest from reference TRBV7-6 and TRBJ2-3): GAGVSQSPRYKVTKRGQDVALRCDPISGHVSLYWYRQALGQGPEFLTYFNYEAQQDKSGLPNDRFSAERPEGSISTLTIQRTEQRDSAMYRCASSLAPSGTSGSTDTQYFGPGTRLTVL.

The rearrangement joins TRBV5-4 to TRBJ2-7, with TRBD2 matching 7 bases. CDR1 is SGHNT and CDR2 is YYREEE in the germline V gene (reference sequence). V dropped 1 base and J dropped 2; count of bases not matched to a gene: 6. CDR3 length: 15 residues. The CDR3 loop is CASSLSAGSTYEQYF. The CDR3 DNA is TGTGCCAGCAGCTTGTCAGCGGGGAGCACCTACGAGCAGTACTTC.

V gene TRBV10-3 combines with J gene TRBJ2-3; TRBD2 agrees at 7 bases. The CDR3 totals 17 residues. V was clipped by 7 bases and J by 2 bases; unmatched bases: 15. Germline CDR1 reads ENHRY; CDR2 reads SYGVKD. The CDR3 region is CAITAGLPNPITDTQYF. The DNA for the CDR3 is TGTGCCATCACAGCGGGACTACCGAACCCTATCACAGATACGCAGTATTTT.

Concerning this clone: Mismatch with germline at one junction end may stem from a read error. The V gene is TRBV10-3, the J gene TRBJ1-3; no reliable D call. Germline lookup yields CDR1 ENHRY and CDR2 SYGVKD. The CDR3 contains 14 residues. In nucleotides, the CDR3 is TGTGCCATCAGTCAGTCCTACTCTGGAAACACCATATATTTT. Amino acids: CAISQSYSGNTIYF.

V usage is TRBV13 and J usage is TRBJ2-3; tentative D call: TRBD2 (5 bases). The germline gives CDR1 PRHDT, CDR2 FYEKMQ (reference sequence). Between the trimmed V and J ends, which lost 5 bases and 2 bases, there was a span of 17 bases. There are 16 residues in the CDR3. The CDR3 nucleotides read TGTGCCAGCAGCCCCGGGATCACCCGACACACAGATACGCAGTATTTT. It translates to CASSPGITRHTDTQYF.

This chain joins TRBV5-4 and TRBJ2-3; TRBD1 agrees at 7 bases. Germline V CDR1 and CDR2: SGHNT, YYREEE (reference sequence). This CDR3 has 13 amino acids. Trimming removed 5 bases from V and 4 bases from J; junction bases left unmatched: 4. The CDR3 DNA is TGTGCCAGCAGAACTCAGGGGGCAGATACGCAGTATTTT. Amino acids: CASRTQGADTQYF.

The V call is TRBV5-1, the J call TRBJ2-7; D perhaps matches TRBD2 (6 bases). Looked up from germline, CDR1 is SGHRS and CDR2 is YFSETQ. Trimming left V 3 bases short and J 2 bases short, with 12 bases between. The CDR3 length is 14 residues. CDR3 amino acids: CASSSGTFPYEQYF. The CDR3 DNA reads TGCGCCAGCAGCTCGGGGACTTTCCCCTACGAGCAGTACTTC.

This chain joins TRBV21-1 and TRBJ2-7; TRBD2 was called by the table and not checked on the DNA. TRBV21-1 is recorded as a pseudogene. The CDR3 runs to 13 residues. The CDR3 sequence: CASSTFGSHEQYF. CDR3 coding DNA: TGTGCCAGCAGCACGTTCGGTTCCCACGAGCAGTACTTC.

CDR3 nucleotide sequence: TGTGCCAGCAGCTTAGATCTGGGAGGGTCTGGGGCCAACGTCCTGACTTTC. Its protein product is CASSLDLGGSGANVLTF. The chain joins TRBV11-2 to TRBJ2-6, with TRBD2 matching 7 bases. The CDR3 has 17 residues. Germline V gene lookup returns CDR1 SGHAT and CDR2 FQNNGV. With V trimmed by 0 bases and J by 1 base, 3 bases remained unmatched.

The rearrangement uses TRBV28 and TRBJ2-7, with TRBD1 as a possible D gene (5 bases). The CDR3 has 12 amino acids. V lost 7 bases and J lost 4, with 11 bases in between. Germline values: CDR1 MDHEN, CDR2 SYDVKM. CDR3 bases: TGTGCCAGCAATGCAGGGCAGTACGAGCAGTACTTC. Encoded protein: CASNAGQYEQYF.

The V gene is TRBV30, the J gene TRBJ2-2, with TRBD2 as a possible D gene (5 bases). V dropped 5 bases and J dropped 6 bases, with 19 bases sitting between them. Germline CDR1 reads GTSNPN; CDR2 reads SVGIG (reference sequence). This CDR3 has 15 residues. CDR3 in amino acids: CAWVKSGNIPGELFF. The CDR3 DNA reads as TGTGCCTGGGTAAAAAGCGGAAATATACCCGGGGAGCTGTTTTTT.

The rearrangement links TRBV5-4 to TRBJ2-5; tentatively, D is TRBD2 (5 bases). This CDR3 contains 15 residues. Germline CDR1 reads SGHNT; CDR2 reads YYREEE (reference sequence). V shed 1 base and J shed 3 bases, with 13 bases lying between them. CDR3 residues: CASSLQAGLEETQYF. The CDR3 DNA reads as TGTGCCAGCAGCTTGCAGGCTGGACTCGAAGAGACCCAGTACTTC.

The chain joins TRBV20-1 to TRBJ1-4; D remains unclear. This CDR3 comprises 11 residues. Germline CDR1 and CDR2: DFQATT and SNEGSKA (reference sequence). Trimming took off 3 bases at V and 4 bases at J, with 3 bases between the two ends. This chain's CDR3 is CSASRNEKLFF. Written as DNA, the CDR3 is TGCAGTGCTAGCCGTAATGAAAAACTGTTTTTT.

The J gene is TRBJ1-2, the V gene TRBV29-1, with 11 positions matching TRBD1. V was pared by 6 bases and J by 5 bases, with 11 bases of the junction left unmatched. The CDR3 spans 15 residues. Germline V gene sequence: CDR1 SQVTM, CDR2 ANQGSEA. DNA for the CDR3: TGCAGCGTCCCCACCCTGGACAGGGGGCTATATGGCTACACCTTC. This translates into CSVPTLDRGLYGYTF.

The rearrangement joins TRBV7-8 to TRBJ2-7; 11 bases align to TRBD1. CDR1 SGHVS and CDR2 FQNEAQ come from the germline V gene. Germline trimming cut 5 bases from V and 7 bases from J; bases unmatched to any gene: 4. The CDR3 sequence is 13 residues long. The CDR3 protein is CASSLGDRGEQYF. For the CDR3, the DNA is TGTGCCAGCAGCCTAGGGGACAGGGGGGAGCAGTACTTC.

The genes are TRBV6-5 and TRBJ1-2, with D possibly matching TRBD1 (5 bases). Germline CDR1 reads MNHEY; CDR2 reads SVGAGI. The CDR3 extends over 13 amino acids. V was cut by 5 bases and J by 4 bases, with 11 bases left in between. In nucleotides, the CDR3 is TGTGCCAGCAGTCCGGACACGCTCTATGGCTACACCTTC. This translates into CASSPDTLYGYTF.

V and J are TRBV2 and TRBJ2-7; 12 nucleotides line up with TRBD2. Trimming took 7 bases from V and 3 from J; bases not matched to a gene: 10. The CDR3 runs 16 residues. Germline V gene data show CDR1 as SNHLY and CDR2 as FYNNEI. The CDR3 coding sequence is TGTGCCAGCACTACTACCAGACTAGCGGGAGTCTACGAGCAGTACTTC. Translated, it gives CASTTTRLAGVYEQYF.

The chain joins TRBV18 to TRBJ2-7; 7 bases are a match to TRBD1. V was clipped by 9 bases and J by 5 bases; unmatched bases: 10. The CDR3 runs 13 residues. In germline, CDR1 is KGHSH, CDR2 LQKENI. The CDR3 spells CASSQGVGNEQYF. The CDR3 DNA sequence: TGTGCCAGTTCCCAGGGGGTTGGGAACGAGCAGTACTTC.

This chain joins TRBV29-1 and TRBJ1-2, with a possible D match to TRBD1 (5 bases). CDR1 is SQVTM and CDR2 is ANQGSEA in the germline V gene. The CDR3 covers 13 residues. Trimming took 4 bases from V and 3 from J, leaving 12 bases between them. The CDR3 protein is CSVGGRGDYGYTF. The CDR3, as DNA: TGCAGCGTTGGGGGGAGGGGAGACTATGGCTACACCTTC.

The V and J genes are TRBV11-3 and TRBJ2-2; 9 nucleotides align to TRBD1. V shed 5 bases and J 3 bases; nucleotides not matched to a gene: 1. Germline CDR1 is SGHNT and CDR2 is YENEEA. The CDR3 length is 14 residues. In DNA form, the CDR3 reads TGTGCCAGCAGCCGGACAGGGGACACCGGGGAGCTGTTTTTT. Its protein product is CASSRTGDTGELFF.

The chain employs TRBV28 and TRBJ1-4; TRBD1 matches at 8 bases. There are 13 residues in the CDR3. Germline CDR1 and CDR2: MDHEN and SYDVKM. Trimming at V came to 5 bases and at J to 7 bases, leaving 3 bases not matched to a gene. CDR3 in DNA: TGTGCCAGCAGTAACGGACAGGGTGAAAAACTGTTTTTT. Its protein is CASSNGQGEKLFF.

This rearrangement joins TRBV6-5 to TRBJ2-5; D not certain. TRBJ2-7 matches the DNA end more closely, so the J call is doubtful. CDR3 size: 11 residues. CDR1 is MNHEY and CDR2 is SVGAGI in the germline V gene. CDR3 DNA sequence: TGTGCCAGCAGTTACGGGCGCGAGCAGTACTTC. Protein sequence: CASSYGREQYF.